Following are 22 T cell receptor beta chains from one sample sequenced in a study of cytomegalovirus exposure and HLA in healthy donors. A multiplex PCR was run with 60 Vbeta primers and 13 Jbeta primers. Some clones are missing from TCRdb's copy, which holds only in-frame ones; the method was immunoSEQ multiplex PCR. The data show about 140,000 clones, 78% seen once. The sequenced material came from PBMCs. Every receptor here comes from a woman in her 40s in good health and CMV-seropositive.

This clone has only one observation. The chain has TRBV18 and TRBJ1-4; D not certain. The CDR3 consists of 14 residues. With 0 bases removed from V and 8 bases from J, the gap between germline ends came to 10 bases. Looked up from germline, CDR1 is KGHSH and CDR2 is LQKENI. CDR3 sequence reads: CASSPPGIYEKLFF. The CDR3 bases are TGTGCCAGCTCACCACCGGGCATATACGAAAAACTGTTTTTT.

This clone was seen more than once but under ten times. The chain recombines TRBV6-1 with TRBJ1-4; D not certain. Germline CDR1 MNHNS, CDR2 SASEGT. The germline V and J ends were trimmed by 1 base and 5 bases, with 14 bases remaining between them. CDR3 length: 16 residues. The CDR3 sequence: CASSEVPGSGNEKLFF. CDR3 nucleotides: TGTGCCAGCAGTGAAGTCCCGGGGTCGGGGAATGAAAAACTGTTTTTT.

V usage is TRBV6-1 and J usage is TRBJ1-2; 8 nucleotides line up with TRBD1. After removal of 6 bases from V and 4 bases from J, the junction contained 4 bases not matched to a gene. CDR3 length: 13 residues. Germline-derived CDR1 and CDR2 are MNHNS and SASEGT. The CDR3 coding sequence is TGTGCCAGCAGGCCGGGACAGGTCTATGGCTACACCTTC. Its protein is CASRPGQVYGYTF.

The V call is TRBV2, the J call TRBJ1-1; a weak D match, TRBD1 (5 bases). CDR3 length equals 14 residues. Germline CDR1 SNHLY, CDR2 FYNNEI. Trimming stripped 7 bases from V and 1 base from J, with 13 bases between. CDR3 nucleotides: TGTGCCAGCACACCAGGGCAGTCGAACACTGAAGCTTTCTTT. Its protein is CASTPGQSNTEAFF. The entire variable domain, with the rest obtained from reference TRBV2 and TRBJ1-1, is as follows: EPEVTQTPSHQVTQMGQEVILRCVPISNHLYFYWYRQILGQKVEFLVSFYNNEISEKSEIFDDQFSVERPDGSNFTLKIRSTKLEDSAMYFCASTPGQSNTEAFFGQGTRLTVV.

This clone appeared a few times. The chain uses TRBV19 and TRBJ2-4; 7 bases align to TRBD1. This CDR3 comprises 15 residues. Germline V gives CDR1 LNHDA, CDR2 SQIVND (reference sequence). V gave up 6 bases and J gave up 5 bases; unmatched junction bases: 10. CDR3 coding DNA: TGTGCCAGTAGCGATCTACAGGGGTCGGAAAACATTCAGTACTTC. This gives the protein CASSDLQGSENIQYF.

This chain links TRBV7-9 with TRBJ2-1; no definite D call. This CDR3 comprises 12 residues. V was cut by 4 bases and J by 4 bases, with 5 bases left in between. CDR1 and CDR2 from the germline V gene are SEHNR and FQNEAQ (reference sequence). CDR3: CASSSQYNEQFF. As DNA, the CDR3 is TGTGCCAGCAGCTCCCAATACAATGAGCAGTTCTTC.

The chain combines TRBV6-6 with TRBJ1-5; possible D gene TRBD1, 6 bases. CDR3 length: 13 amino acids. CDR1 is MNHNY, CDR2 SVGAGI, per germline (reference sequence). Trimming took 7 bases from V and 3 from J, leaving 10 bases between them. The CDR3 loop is CASTRDINQPQHF. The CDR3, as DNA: TGTGCCAGCACCCGGGACATCAATCAGCCCCAGCATTTT.

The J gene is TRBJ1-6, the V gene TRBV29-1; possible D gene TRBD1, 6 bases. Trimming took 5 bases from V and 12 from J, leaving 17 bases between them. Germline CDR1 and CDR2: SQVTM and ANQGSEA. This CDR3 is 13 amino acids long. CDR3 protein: CSVSGQTDGPLHF. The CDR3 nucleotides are TGCAGCGTTAGCGGACAGACAGATGGACCCCTCCACTTT.

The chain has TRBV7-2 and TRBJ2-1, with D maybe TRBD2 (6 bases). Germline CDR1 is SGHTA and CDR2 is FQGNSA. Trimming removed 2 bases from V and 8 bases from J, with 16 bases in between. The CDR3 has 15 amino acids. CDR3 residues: CASSLRGARRDEQFF. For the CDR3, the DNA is TGTGCCAGCAGCTTACGCGGGGCACGCCGGGATGAGCAGTTCTTC.

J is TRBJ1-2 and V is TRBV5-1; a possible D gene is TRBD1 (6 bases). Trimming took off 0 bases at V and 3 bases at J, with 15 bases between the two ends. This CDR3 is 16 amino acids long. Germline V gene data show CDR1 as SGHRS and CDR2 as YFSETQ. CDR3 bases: TGCGCCAGCAGCTTGGCCGGACAGCCTACACACTATGGCTACACCTTC. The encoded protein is CASSLAGQPTHYGYTF.

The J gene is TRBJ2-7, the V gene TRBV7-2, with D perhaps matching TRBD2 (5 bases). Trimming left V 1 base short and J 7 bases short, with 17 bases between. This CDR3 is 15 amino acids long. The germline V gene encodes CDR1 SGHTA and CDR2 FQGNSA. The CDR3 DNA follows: TGTGCCAGCAGCTTAGAGGCTAGCTCCATAGTGGAGCAGTACTTC. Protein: CASSLEASSIVEQYF.

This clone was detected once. CDR3 region: CASSGSAYEQYF. The CDR3 DNA follows: TGTGCCAGCAGCGGCAGCGCGTACGAGCAGTACTTC. The rearrangement joins TRBV9 to TRBJ2-7; no reliable D call. CDR3 length: 12 residues. CDR1 SGDLS and CDR2 YYNGEE come from the germline V gene. Trimming cost V 3 bases and J 4 bases, with 8 bases left between them.

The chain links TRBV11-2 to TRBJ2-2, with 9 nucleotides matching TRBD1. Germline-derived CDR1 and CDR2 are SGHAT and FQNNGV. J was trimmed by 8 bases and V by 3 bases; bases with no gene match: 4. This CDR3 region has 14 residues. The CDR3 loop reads CASSFTGGLGELFF. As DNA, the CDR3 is TGTGCCAGCAGCTTCACAGGGGGCTTGGGGGAGCTGTTTTTT.

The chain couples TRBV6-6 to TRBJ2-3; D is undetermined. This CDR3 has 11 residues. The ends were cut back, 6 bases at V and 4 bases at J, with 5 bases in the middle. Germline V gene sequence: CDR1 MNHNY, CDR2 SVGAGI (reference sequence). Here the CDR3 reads CASSLSDTQYF. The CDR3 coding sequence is TGTGCCAGCAGCTTATCAGATACGCAGTATTTT.

DNA for the CDR3: TGTGCCAGCAGCTTGGTCGGAGGGAGGTACGAGCAGTACTTC. Translated, it gives CASSLVGGRYEQYF. This chain uses TRBV5-6 with TRBJ2-5; D might be TRBD2 (6 bases). Matching the DNA end better, TRBJ2-7 makes the J call doubtful. This CDR3 spans 14 amino acids. Germline CDR1 is SGHDT and CDR2 is YYEEEE.

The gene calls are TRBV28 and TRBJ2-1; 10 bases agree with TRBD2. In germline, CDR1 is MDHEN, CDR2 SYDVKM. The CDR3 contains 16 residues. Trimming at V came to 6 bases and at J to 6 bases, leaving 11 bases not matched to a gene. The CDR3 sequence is CASSVLASGRINEQFF. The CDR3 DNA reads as TGTGCCAGCAGCGTCCTGGCTAGCGGGAGAATCAATGAGCAGTTCTTC.

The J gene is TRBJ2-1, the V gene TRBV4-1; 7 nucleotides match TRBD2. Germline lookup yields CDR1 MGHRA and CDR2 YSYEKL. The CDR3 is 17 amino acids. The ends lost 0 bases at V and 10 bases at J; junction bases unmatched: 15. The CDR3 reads CASSQEWGTSARVEQFF. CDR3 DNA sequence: TGCGCCAGCAGCCAAGAGTGGGGAACTAGCGCGAGGGTGGAGCAGTTCTTC.

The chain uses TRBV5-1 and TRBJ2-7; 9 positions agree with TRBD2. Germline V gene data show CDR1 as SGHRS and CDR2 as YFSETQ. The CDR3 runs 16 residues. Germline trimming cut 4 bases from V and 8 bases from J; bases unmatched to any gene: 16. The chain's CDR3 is CASSGLPTGTSSQQYF. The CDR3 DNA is TGCGCCAGCAGCGGACTACCAACCGGGACTAGCTCGCAGCAGTACTTC.

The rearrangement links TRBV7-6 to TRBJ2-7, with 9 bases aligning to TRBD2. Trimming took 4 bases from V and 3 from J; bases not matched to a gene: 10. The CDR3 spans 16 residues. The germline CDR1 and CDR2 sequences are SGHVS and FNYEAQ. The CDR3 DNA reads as TGTGCCAGCAGCTCCCGCGGGAGGGCGCAGAACTACGAGCAGTACTTC. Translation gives CASSSRGRAQNYEQYF.

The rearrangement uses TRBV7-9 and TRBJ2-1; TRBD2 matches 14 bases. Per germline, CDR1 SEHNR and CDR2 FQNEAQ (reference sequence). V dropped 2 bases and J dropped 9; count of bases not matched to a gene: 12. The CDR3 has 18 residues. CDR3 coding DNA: TGTGCCAGCAGCTTATATGGGACTAGCGGGAGCGGGGAGGGTGAGCAGTTCTTC. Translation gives CASSLYGTSGSGEGEQFF.

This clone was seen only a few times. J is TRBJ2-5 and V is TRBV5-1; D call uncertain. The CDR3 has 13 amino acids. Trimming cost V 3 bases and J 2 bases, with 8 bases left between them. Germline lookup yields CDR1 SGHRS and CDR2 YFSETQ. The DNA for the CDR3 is TGCGCCAGCAGCTCCCCCGTACAAGAGACCCAGTACTTC. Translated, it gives CASSSPVQETQYF.

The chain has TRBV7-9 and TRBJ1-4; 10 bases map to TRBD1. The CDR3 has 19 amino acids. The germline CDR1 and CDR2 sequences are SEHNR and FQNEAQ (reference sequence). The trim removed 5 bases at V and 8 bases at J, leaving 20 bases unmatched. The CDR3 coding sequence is TGTGCCAGCAGCGCAGCGCAACGGGACAGGGGCAAAATTAGCGAAAAACTGTTTTTT. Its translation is CASSAAQRDRGKISEKLFF.